These 8 T cell receptor beta chains share one sample of origin, sequenced in a study of cytomegalovirus exposure and HLA in healthy donors. Profiling relied on immunoSEQ multiplex PCR, and the TCRdb table lists in-frame clones only, not all of them. The sample yields more than 300,000 clones, approximately 90% seen once. Sequenced material: PBMCs. These receptors all come from a woman aged 18-30 years in good health and CMV-seronegative.

J is TRBJ2-7 and V is TRBV6-6, with TRBD2 matching over 10 bases. V was pared by 2 bases and J by 1 base, with 2 bases of the junction left unmatched. Germline V CDR1 and CDR2: MNHNY, SVGAGI (reference sequence). The CDR3 contains 15 residues. CDR3 nucleotide sequence: TGTGCCAGCAGTTACGGACTAGCGGTATCCTACGAGCAGTACTTC. It specifies CASSYGLAVSYEQYF.

The chain joins TRBV5-1 to TRBJ1-3, with D tentatively TRBD1 (5 bases). Trimming pared 4 bases from V and 4 bases from J, leaving 15 bases between. This CDR3 contains 15 residues. The germline V gene has CDR1 SGHRS and CDR2 YFSETQ. The CDR3 loop is CASSSDGGVGNTIYF. CDR3 DNA: TGCGCCAGCAGCAGTGACGGAGGGGTCGGAAACACCATATATTTT.

The J gene is TRBJ1-4, the V gene TRBV4-3, with a weak D call TRBD1 (6 bases). With 1 base removed from V and 5 bases from J, the gap between germline ends came to 14 bases. The CDR3 covers 16 residues. The germline V gene encodes CDR1 LGHNA and CDR2 YSLEER. Here the CDR3 DNA reads TGCGCCAGCAGCCAAGGCTCGGGACAAGGGAATGAAAAACTGTTTTTT. Translating it yields CASSQGSGQGNEKLFF.

This chain connects TRBV18 to TRBJ1-5, with no clear D. The CDR3 totals 17 residues. The germline CDR1 and CDR2 sequences are KGHSH and LQKENI. Trimming pared 4 bases from V and 5 bases from J, leaving 21 bases between. The chain's CDR3 is CASSHSLGSAEHQPQHF. The CDR3 nucleotides read TGTGCCAGCTCACATTCGCTGGGCTCTGCCGAGCATCAGCCCCAGCATTTT.

V is TRBV15 and J is TRBJ2-7, with 8 bases lining up with TRBD2. V lost 4 bases and J lost 5; bases outside the gene matches: 10. CDR1 and CDR2 (germline): LNHNV, YYDKDF (reference sequence). This CDR3 contains 15 residues. This CDR3 is CATSKGAGEADEQYF. DNA for the CDR3: TGTGCCACCAGCAAAGGAGCGGGAGAGGCTGACGAGCAGTACTTC.

The chain employs TRBV7-2 and TRBJ2-7; possible D gene TRBD1, 6 bases. CDR1 and CDR2 (germline): SGHTA, FQGNSA. Trimming removed 7 bases from V and 0 bases from J, with 13 bases in between. The CDR3 length is 14 residues. This CDR3 reads CASKRTVDSYEQYF. The DNA of the CDR3 is TGTGCCAGCAAGAGGACAGTCGACTCCTACGAGCAGTACTTC.

The chain is built from TRBV10-3 and TRBJ2-1, with 10 positions matching TRBD2. Germline assignment: CDR1 ENHRY and CDR2 SYGVKD. Losses at the gene ends were 4 bases for V and 4 bases for J; bases not matched to a gene: 7. This CDR3 spans 16 amino acids. CDR3 DNA: TGTGCCATCAGTGGCGGGGTTAGCGGGGGGTACAATGAGCAGTTCTTC. This encodes CAISGGVSGGYNEQFF.

The J gene is TRBJ2-7, the V gene TRBV15; the match to TRBD2 covers 9 bases. The V gene's germline CDR1 is LNHNV and CDR2 YYDKDF (reference sequence). V lost 1 base and J lost 2; bases outside the gene matches: 3. The CDR3 has 15 amino acids. CDR3 sequence (DNA): TGTGCCACCAGCAGAGGCTCTAGCGGGGCCTACGAGCAGTACTTC. Protein: CATSRGSSGAYEQYF.